There are many counts of the clone carrying this T cell receptor (beta chain). Its antigen is as yet unknown. This entry comes from a study of T cells in Graves' hyperthyroidism and ophthalmopathy. General study points: It was a median 6.5 months before onset that the model predicted ophthalmopathy. Blood also showed most of the thyroid clonotypes that were expanded above 0.001.

Patients aged 18 to 65 had newly diagnosed hyperthyroidism that had lasted under 2 months. CDR3 length equals 15 residues. Germline assignment: CDR1 SGDLS and CDR2 YYNGEE. V shed 3 bases and J shed 4 bases, with 16 bases lying between them. Amplified regions were TCR beta CDR3 sequences from RNA transcripts. Carried out on the TCR CDR3, a first-round RT-PCR used the HTBI primer set. TCRdb re-called the multiplex PCR reads through MiXCR, storing one row per CDR3 protein. The top ten clones hold around 31% of a sample with 600,000 to 800,000 distinct CDR3 sequences, about 35% of them seen once. The specimen was blood. V gene TRBV9 combines with J gene TRBJ1-2; D is undetermined. The TCR originated in a woman aged 40 to 50 with Graves' hyperthyroidism. The CDR3: CASSERPTPFYGYTF. Written as DNA, the CDR3 is TGTGCCAGCAGCGAGCGACCTACACCCTTCTATGGCTACACCTTC. The whole variable domain, remainder taken from reference TRBV9 and TRBJ1-2, is DSGVTQTPKHLITATGQRVTLRCSPRSGDLSVYWYQQSLDQGLQFLIQYYNGEERAKGNILERFSAQQFPDLHSELNLSSLELGDSALYFCASSERPTPFYGYTFGSGTRLTVV.